This T cell receptor beta chain was recorded in a study of T cells in Graves' hyperthyroidism and ophthalmopathy (dated by TCRdb to the late 2010s). A note on the overall study: Peripheral blood was collected at initial diagnosis, before any treatment. To identify distinguishing TCR V-J signatures, a discovery cohort of 90 to 100 patients was used, comprising approximately 40 with Graves' ophthalmopathy and about 59 with stable Graves' hyperthyroidism. Whether ophthalmopathy could be predicted prospectively was tested in an independent validation cohort made up of under 20 hyperthyroidism patients plus 17 patients who later progressed to ophthalmopathy. The roughly 100 discovery patients were randomly divided into training and test sets at a 7:3 ratio. In addition, the study compared T-cell repertoires in thyroid tissue and in blood from six Graves' hyperthyroidism patients. Following sampling, methimazole starting at 30 mg daily was given to hyperthyroidism patients, and high-dose intravenous methylprednisolone was given to ophthalmopathy patients. According to the paper, TCR Vbeta CDR3 sequencing was carried out on approximately 140 peripheral blood samples, which came from 40 to 45 ophthalmopathy, approximately 78 hyperthyroidism and around 17 progressor patients.

TCR beta CDR3 regions were amplified from RNA transcripts. A first-round RT-PCR of the TCR CDR3 used the HTBI primer set with the Qiagen OneStep RT-PCR kit. Libraries were constructed in a second round of multiplex PCR, after which size selection and purification were performed. Sequencing of the libraries was done on an Illumina HiSeq2000 using paired-end 100 bp reads. As for how the authors treated the data: SOAPnuke was used to process the raw data, removing reads that contained adapters or uncalled bases, had a mean Phred below 15, or lacked an exact match to the constant primer or identifier. High-quality paired reads were merged with COPE v1.2.5, and unique nucleotide sequences were defined as clonotypes. Clonotypes were aligned to IMGT TRBV, TRBD and TRBJ reference segments using MiTCR v1.1. Only V-J combinations with frequency above 0.0001, covering roughly 99% of repertoires, were analysed. The TCS score was defined as the ratio of F50 (clonal expansion) to E x V (chaos), calculated using BLOSUM62-based TCRdist between CDR3 peptides within each V-J. Welch's t-statistics and random forest reduced around 550 V-J features to around 14, which were used in a naive Bayes classifier (R e1071). TCRdb's own reprocessing of the public reads used fastp at Q25 and MiXCR and kept productive beta chains. A single entry per CDR3 protein holds the most common genes and DNA from its merged rows. These V and J calls originate from TCRdb's pipeline instead of the authors' own analysis. Recorded for this sample are approximately 590,000 distinct CDR3 sequences; approximately 15% of them occurred a single time. The top ten constitute around 7.8% of the sample.

Graves' hyperthyroidism was defined as stable when no progression to ophthalmopathy occurred over 18 months of follow-up. The hyperthyroidism patients were between 18 and 65 years old and newly diagnosed, with a disease duration of less than 2 months. Patients with uncontrolled infections, other autoimmune diseases, pregnancy or lactation were excluded. Diagnoses were based on clinical symptoms, serum thyroxine and TRAb, thyroid ultrasound and orbital computed tomography. Ficoll-Paque density gradient centrifugation was used to isolate PBMCs from approximately 10 ml of fresh peripheral blood. Trizol reagent was used to extract total RNA, and RNA quality was then checked on an Agilent 2100 Bioanalyzer. Broader findings and caveats from the paper: Most expanded thyroid clonotypes (frequency above 0.001) were also found in blood, which suggests that blood repertoires may mirror thyroid immune responses. During validation, the model predicted progression to ophthalmopathy a median of approximately 7 months ahead of onset, with almost 71% sensitivity and almost 75% specificity. Ophthalmopathy was separated from stable hyperthyroidism by a 13 V-J signature model, with about 88% sensitivity and roughly 81% specificity obtained in cross-validation and 80%/75% obtained in testing. No statistical method was used to set the sample size in advance, and investigators knew the group allocation.

This clonotype was observed at least ten times. Its cognate antigen has yet to be identified. No base quality values were provided; no much bigger clone lies one nucleotide off. The receptor was isolated from a woman aged 25 to 39 with Graves' hyperthyroidism. Sequences were obtained from blood.

The DNA sequence is as follows: TGTGCCAGCAGTTACCTTAGGGCCAGCGGAGGCCTCCAAGAGACCCAGTACTTC. It specifies CASSYLRASGGLQETQYF. Here the chain combines TRBV6-2 or TRBV6-3 and TRBJ2-5, with TRBD2 perhaps the D gene, on 5 matching bases. Its CDR3 holds 18 amino acids, cysteine through phenylalanine. Of the read, only the CDR3 DNA is kept; its 54 bases are in frame from base 1. Trimming removed 2 bases from V and 1 base from J, leaving 20 bases between the germline ends. CDR1 is given as MNHEY and CDR2 as SVGEGT, both from the germline V gene.